A single sample is the source of the 12 T cell receptor beta chains below, sequenced in a study of blood T cell repertoires in COVID-19. Measured with immunoSEQ multiplex PCR; TCRdb has only the in-frame clones, and not every one. The sample contains about 72,000 clones, over 80% of which appear only once. Specimen: peripheral blood. All receptors come from a human donor in a cohort sampled during active COVID-19.

The chain couples TRBV3-1 (or the pseudogene TRBV3-2) to TRBJ1-5; TRBD1 might be the D (5 bases). Trimming stripped 4 bases from V and 7 bases from J, with 14 bases between. Germline V gives CDR1 LGHDT, CDR2 YNNKEL (reference sequence). The CDR3 has 14 amino acids. The CDR3 sequence is CASSPNQGFQPQHF. CDR3 DNA sequence: TGTGCCAGCAGCCCTAATCAGGGTTTCCAGCCCCAGCATTTT.

This clone was seen a single time. The chain is built from TRBV3-1 (or the pseudogene TRBV3-2) and TRBJ1-2, with 8 bases fitting TRBD1. Germline CDR1 is LGHDT and CDR2 is YNNKEL (reference sequence). Losses at the gene ends were 5 bases for V and 6 bases for J; bases not matched to a gene: 2. The CDR3 length is 12 residues. The CDR3: CASSETGDGYTF. In DNA form, the CDR3 reads TGTGCCAGCAGCGAGACAGGGGATGGCTACACCTTC.

The genes are TRBV30 and TRBJ1-2, with 9 bases identical to TRBD1. The junction had 4 bases not matched to a gene; V was cut back by 3 bases and J by 8 bases. CDR3 length equals 12 residues. Per germline, CDR1 GTSNPN and CDR2 SVGIG (reference sequence). The CDR3 nucleotides are TGTGCCTGGAGCGACAGGGGGAACGGCTACACCTTC. Protein product: CAWSDRGNGYTF.

The genes are TRBV10-3 and TRBJ2-2, with a weak D call TRBD1 (6 bases). The V and J ends lost 6 bases and 0 bases respectively, with 11 bases between them. The CDR3 length is 15 residues. Germline V gene lookup returns CDR1 ENHRY and CDR2 SYGVKD. The DNA of the CDR3 is TGTGCCATCAGCCCGGGACACGCGAACACCGGGGAGCTGTTTTTT. Amino acid sequence: CAISPGHANTGELFF.

The chain couples TRBV2 to TRBJ1-5; D not resolved. Germline CDR1 reads SNHLY; CDR2 reads FYNNEI. CDR3 size: 15 residues. The ends were cut back, 6 bases at V and 4 bases at J, with 16 bases in the middle. CDR3 DNA: TGTGCCAGCAGCGAGGATACGGCCTGGAATCAGCCCCAGCATTTT. It translates to CASSEDTAWNQPQHF.

This clone was recorded a few times. The chain combines TRBV18 with TRBJ1-4, with TRBD1 as a possible D gene (6 bases). The CDR3 is made up of 15 amino acids. The germline V and J ends were trimmed by 2 bases and 5 bases, with 12 bases remaining between them. Germline values: CDR1 KGHSH, CDR2 LQKENI. CDR3 coding DNA: TGTGCCAGCTCACCAGGTGGACAGAGGAATGAAAAACTGTTTTTT. Amino acids: CASSPGGQRNEKLFF.

The chain uses TRBV11-1 and TRBJ1-6, with 8 positions matching TRBD1. V lost 3 bases, J lost 15 bases, and 4 bases stayed unmatched. Germline V lookup: CDR1 SGHAT, CDR2 FQDESV (reference sequence). The CDR3 runs to 12 residues. The chain's CDR3 is CASSFARGLLHF. The CDR3 nucleotides are TGTGCCAGCAGCTTCGCCAGGGGGCTCCTCCACTTT.

V is TRBV27 and J is TRBJ1-5; D may be TRBD1 (5 bases). Trimming removed 3 bases at V and 6 bases at J, with 15 bases between. CDR3 length: 15 amino acids. Germline V gene data show CDR1 as MNHEY and CDR2 as SMNVEV (reference sequence). The CDR3 sequence: CASSLWGGDGQPQHF. DNA for the CDR3: TGTGCCAGCAGTTTGTGGGGGGGAGACGGTCAGCCCCAGCATTTT.

The V and J genes are TRBV4-3 and TRBJ2-6, with 8 bases matching TRBD1. With 5 bases clipped from V and 3 bases from J, the junction kept 9 bases outside the gene matches. The V gene's germline CDR1 is LGHNA and CDR2 YSLEER. The CDR3 length is 17 residues. Here the CDR3 reads CASSSQGVGFGANVLTF. The CDR3 nucleotides read TGCGCCAGCAGCTCACAGGGGGTAGGGTTTGGGGCCAACGTCCTGACTTTC.

This chain uses TRBV4-3 with TRBJ2-7; D perhaps matches TRBD1 (7 bases). There are 15 residues in the CDR3. The V gene lost 3 bases and the J gene lost 3 bases, with 15 bases spanning the gap. CDR1 is LGHNA, CDR2 YSLEER, per germline. CDR3 sequence (DNA): TGCGCCAGCAGCCATGGGCCAGGGGGGCGCTACGAGCAGTACTTC. Its protein is CASSHGPGGRYEQYF.

V usage is TRBV6-5 and J usage is TRBJ2-2, with 7 bases identical to TRBD2. The CDR3 loop spans 14 amino acids. Germline lookup yields CDR1 MNHEY and CDR2 SVGAGI. V was clipped by 4 bases and J by 6 bases; unmatched bases: 5. The CDR3 DNA is TGTGCCAGCAGTTGGGACTACAAGTCCGGGGAGCTGTTTTTT. Translating it yields CASSWDYKSGELFF.

This clone was seen a few times. This chain connects TRBV11-2 to TRBJ1-5; D unresolved. Germline V gene lookup returns CDR1 SGHAT and CDR2 FQNNGV. This CDR3 spans 14 amino acids. Trimming stripped 1 base from V and 3 bases from J, with 7 bases between. The CDR3 reads CASSLGHLNQPQHF. The CDR3 nucleotides read TGTGCCAGCAGCTTAGGACATCTCAATCAGCCCCAGCATTTT.